Listed below are T cell receptor beta chains from one sample, sequenced in a study of regulatory T cells in long-lasting Graves disease. One entry per CDR3 protein results from TCRdb running MiXCR on the multiplex PCR reads. The data show about 540,000 distinct CDR3 sequences, about 14% seen once. These records were also assigned to another study, of T cells in Graves' hyperthyroidism and ophthalmopathy.

The specimen comprised peripheral blood mononuclear cells (PBMCs), sampled at new diagnosis, from a patient treated with antithyroid drugs. The origin of the receptors is a man younger than 40 with Graves disease. Each CDR3 is given with its conserved first and last residue. D genes are given only for firm matches. Expanded clones get a size class; other rows say once, few or many, or leave the size out.

clone_size j_call d_call v_call cdr3_aa cdr3_nt
many TRBJ2-7 - TRBV7-9 CASAFRDGSSYEQYF TGTGCCAGCGCCTTCCGGGACGGAAGCTCCTACGAGCAGTACTTC
many TRBJ2-1 - TRBV5-1 CASSLGPGGSYNEQFF TGCGCCAGCAGCTTGGGTCCCGGAGGGTCATACAATGAGCAGTTCTTC
few TRBJ2-3 - TRBV19 CASSPVWGAFTDTQYF TGTGCCAGTAGTCCCGTGTGGGGGGCTTTCACAGATACGCAGTATTTT
- TRBJ2-2 TRBD2 TRBV9 CASRGTSGVNTGELFF TGTGCCAGCAGGGGTACTAGCGGGGTGAACACCGGGGAGCTGTTTTTT
- TRBJ2-7 - TRBV27 CASSLGTGHPISYEQYF TGTGCCAGCAGTTTAGGGACGGGACACCCTATCTCCTACGAGCAGTACTTC
many TRBJ2-3 - TRBV9 CASSVGGRSDTQYF TGTGCCAGCAGCGTTGGAGGGAGGTCAGATACGCAGTATTTT
few TRBJ1-4 TRBD1 TRBV12-3/TRBV12-4 CASSLLQGAREKLFF TGTGCCAGCAGTCTACTACAGGGGGCGCGGGAAAAACTGTTTTTT
- TRBJ1-2 - TRBV7-9 CASSPLGQAYGYTF TGTGCCAGCAGTCCCTTAGGCCAGGCCTATGGCTACACCTTC
many TRBJ1-2 - TRBV27 CASSLSDGISYTF TGTGCCAGCAGTTTATCGGATGGGATCAGCTACACCTTC
few TRBJ2-5 - TRBV20-1 CSAGAMGEWEETQYF TGCAGTGCTGGAGCGATGGGTGAATGGGAAGAGACCCAGTACTTC
many TRBJ1-1 - TRBV5-1 CASSAGWRTEAFF TGCGCCAGCAGCGCCGGATGGAGGACTGAAGCTTTCTTT
many TRBJ2-7 - TRBV5-6 CASSWSGEAPGEQYF TGTGCCAGCAGCTGGTCGGGAGAGGCCCCAGGCGAGCAGTACTTC